A single sample is the source of the 17 T cell receptor beta chains below, sequenced in a study of breast tumors, draining lymph nodes, adjacent tissues. Each CDR3 protein is one row after TCRdb ran MiXCR on the multiplex PCR reads. The sample has about 140,000 distinct CDR3 sequences, approximately 32% seen once; the top ten hold about 2.3%. Axillary draining lymph nodes of breast cancer patients supplied the node samples. The sample consisted of axillary lymph node tissue. The receptors derive from a female donor with breast cancer. Some clones in this sample may be carry-over from other donors' samples.

This clonotype showed up many times. This chain links TRBV2 with TRBJ2-4; a weak D match, TRBD2 (5 bases). CDR1 and CDR2 from the germline V gene are SNHLY and FYNNEI. This CDR3 is built from 13 residues. V was cut by 8 bases and J by 7 bases, with 15 bases left in between. The DNA for the CDR3 is TGTGCCAGCGTTTTGATCCTAGCTAACATTCAGTACTTC. Encoded protein: CASVLILANIQYF.

This CDR3 reads CASSPLAGDEQYV. For the CDR3, the DNA is TGTGCCAGCAGCCCACTAGCGGGGGACGAGCAGTACGTC. The chain joins TRBV7-9 to TRBJ2-7, with 11 bases fitting TRBD2. Trimming at V came to 5 bases and at J to 5 bases, leaving 2 bases not matched to a gene. Germline V CDR1 and CDR2: SEHNR, FQNEAQ (reference sequence). The CDR3 loop spans 13 amino acids.

This clonotype was found once. The genes are TRBV9 and TRBJ1-2, with 11 bases aligning to TRBD1. The J segment lost 7 bases and the V segment lost 4 bases, leaving 12 bases of the junction unmatched. This CDR3 is built from 16 residues. CDR1 and CDR2 (germline): SGDLS, YYNGEE. CDR3 loop: CASSRGQGGPDGGYTF. The CDR3 coding sequence is TGTGCCAGCAGCCGGGGACAGGGGGGACCAGATGGTGGCTACACCTTC.

Ten or more counts support this clonotype. The rearrangement uses TRBV9 and TRBJ2-7; 7 bases align to TRBD1. The CDR3 has 14 residues. The ends lost 0 bases at V and 6 bases at J; junction bases unmatched: 6. Germline assignment: CDR1 SGDLS and CDR2 YYNGEE. CDR3 amino acids: CASSVGDRVAEQYF. The CDR3 DNA is TGTGCCAGCAGCGTAGGTGACAGGGTGGCCGAGCAGTACTTC. The full variable domain, completed using reference TRBV9 and TRBJ2-7, is DSGVTQTPKHLITATGQRVTLRCSPRSGDLSVYWYQQSLDQGLQFLIQYYNGEERAKGNILERFSAQQFPDLHSELNLSSLELGDSALYFCASSVGDRVAEQYFGPGTRLTVT.

This chain uses TRBV12-3 or TRBV12-4 with TRBJ1-3; 8 nucleotides align to TRBD1. Trimming at V came to 10 bases and at J to 7 bases, leaving 9 bases not matched to a gene. The CDR3 contains 13 residues. Here the CDR3 reads CATRQGLGNTIYF. CDR3 coding DNA: TGTGCCACCAGACAGGGGCTGGGGAACACCATATATTTT.

This clonotype was seen ten or more times. The V and J genes are TRBV6-5 and TRBJ1-5; TRBD1 matches at 8 bases. CDR1 and CDR2 from the germline V gene are MNHEY and SVGAGI. J lost 0 bases, V lost 6 bases, and 10 bases had no gene match. This CDR3 contains 17 residues. CDR3 coding DNA: TGTGCCAGCAGCCCACAGGGGGACTGGTATAGCAATCAGCCCCAGCATTTT. This codes for CASSPQGDWYSNQPQHF.

Turning to this clonotype: One end of the junction does not line up with germline, which may come from a read error. The chain links TRBV7-3 to TRBJ1-1, with D unresolved. CDR1 is SGHTA, CDR2 FQGTGA, per germline. This CDR3 has 12 residues. In DNA, the CDR3 is TGTACCAGCAGCTTAAATGCGGGTCCGGCTTTCTTT. This gives the protein CTSSLNAGPAFF.

This clonotype was found many times. The chain joins TRBV13 to TRBJ2-7; D unresolved. Germline CDR1 is PRHDT and CDR2 is FYEKMQ (reference sequence). With 5 bases removed from V and 7 bases from J, the gap between germline ends came to 21 bases. This CDR3 comprises 15 residues. CDR3 loop: CASSRRRLVDPEQYF. The CDR3 nucleotides are TGTGCCAGCAGCAGAAGGCGGTTGGTAGACCCGGAGCAGTACTTC.

The chain couples TRBV12-3 or TRBV12-4 to TRBJ1-6, with a possible D match to TRBD1 (6 bases). The CDR3 loop spans 14 amino acids. Trimming took 5 bases from V and 7 from J, leaving 12 bases between them. The CDR3 DNA is TGTGCCAGCAGTGCGTCAGGGGCGAATTCACCCCTCCACTTT. Translating gives CASSASGANSPLHF.

Points on this clonotype: This may stem from a read error, because a much larger clone lies one nucleotide away. The rearrangement joins TRBV28 to TRBJ2-7, with 7 bases matching TRBD1. The germline CDR1 and CDR2 sequences are MDHEN and SYDVKM. The CDR3 covers 15 residues. J gave up 6 bases and V 8 bases, and 16 bases lay outside the gene matches. The CDR3 DNA follows: TGTGCCAGCGAAAAGGGACAGCCCGCCCGTATCGAGCAGTACTTC. It is translated as CASEKGQPARIEQYF.

This clonotype appeared many times. CDR3: CASSRTGGRKETQYF. Here the CDR3 DNA reads TGTGCCAGCAGCAGGACAGGGGGGCGAAAAGAGACCCAGTACTTC. V usage is TRBV5-5 and J usage is TRBJ2-5; 10 nucleotides align to TRBD1. Germline assignment: CDR1 SGHKS and CDR2 YYEKEE (reference sequence). V lost 4 bases to trimming and J lost 3 bases; unmatched junction nucleotides: 6. CDR3 length: 15 amino acids.

V usage is TRBV6-6 and J usage is TRBJ1-2; D not certain. Deletions cut 5 bases from V and 2 bases from J, with 9 bases between. CDR3 length: 13 amino acids. The germline V gene has CDR1 MNHNY and CDR2 SVGAGI (reference sequence). Here the CDR3 DNA reads TGTGCCAGCAGTCACGACCGCAACTATGGCTACACCTTC. The encoded protein is CASSHDRNYGYTF.

This clonotype was found many times. J is TRBJ2-3 and V is TRBV7-9, with D possibly being TRBD2 (5 bases). The germline V gene has CDR1 SEHNR and CDR2 FQNEAQ (reference sequence). This CDR3 region has 15 residues. Trimming shortened V by 5 bases and J by 2 bases, and 14 bases separated the two germline ends. The CDR3 coding sequence is TGTGCCAGCAGCCGCGATACGGGGTTCACAGATACGCAGTATTTT. It specifies CASSRDTGFTDTQYF.

This clonotype was counted at least ten times. V and J are TRBV29-1 and TRBJ1-1, with D uncertain. Trimming cost V 7 bases and J 1 base, with 4 bases left between them. Germline V gene lookup returns CDR1 SQVTM and CDR2 ANQGSEA. The CDR3 consists of 10 residues. The CDR3 loop is CSGENTEAFF. Written as DNA, the CDR3 is TGCAGCGGGGAGAACACTGAAGCTTTCTTT. The full variable domain, its missing parts supplied by reference TRBV29-1 and TRBJ1-1, is SAVISQKPSRDICQRGTSLTIQCQVDSQVTMMFWYRQQPGQSLTLIATANQGSEATYESGFVIDKFPISRPNLTFSTLTVSNMSPEDSSIYLCSGENTEAFFGQGTRLTVV.

This clonotype was seen a few times. The V gene is TRBV5-4, the J gene TRBJ2-1; 11 bases agree with TRBD2. This CDR3 has 14 amino acids. Germline V gene lookup returns CDR1 SGHNT and CDR2 YYREEE (reference sequence). Germline trimming cut 5 bases from V and 7 bases from J; bases unmatched to any gene: 5. The CDR3 protein is CASRTGTSGNEQFF. In DNA form, the CDR3 reads TGTGCCAGCAGGACCGGGACTAGCGGAAATGAGCAGTTCTTC.

There are many counts of this clonotype. V usage is TRBV12-3 or TRBV12-4 and J usage is TRBJ1-5; possibly TRBD1 for D (5 bases). V gave up 2 bases and J gave up 2 bases, with 10 bases separating them. CDR3 length equals 15 residues. The CDR3 loop reads CASSLSGERNQPQHF. In DNA, the CDR3 is TGTGCCAGCAGTTTATCGGGGGAGCGCAATCAGCCCCAGCATTTT.

The gene calls are TRBV7-9 and TRBJ1-4; 10 bases agree with TRBD1. The CDR3 totals 15 residues. With 5 bases clipped from V and 7 bases from J, the junction kept 7 bases outside the gene matches. From germline, CDR1 is SEHNR and CDR2 FQNEAQ (reference sequence). The CDR3 is CASSTTGQGGEKLFF. The CDR3 DNA reads as TGTGCCAGCAGCACGACCGGACAGGGGGGTGAAAAACTGTTTTTT. Combining the CDR3 with reference TRBV7-9 and TRBJ1-4 gives the whole variable domain DTGVSQNPRHKITKRGQNVTFRCDPISEHNRLYWYRQTLGQGPEFLTYFQNEAQLEKSRLLSDRFSAERPKGSFSTLEIQRTEQGDSAMYLCASSTTGQGGEKLFFGSGTQLSVL.